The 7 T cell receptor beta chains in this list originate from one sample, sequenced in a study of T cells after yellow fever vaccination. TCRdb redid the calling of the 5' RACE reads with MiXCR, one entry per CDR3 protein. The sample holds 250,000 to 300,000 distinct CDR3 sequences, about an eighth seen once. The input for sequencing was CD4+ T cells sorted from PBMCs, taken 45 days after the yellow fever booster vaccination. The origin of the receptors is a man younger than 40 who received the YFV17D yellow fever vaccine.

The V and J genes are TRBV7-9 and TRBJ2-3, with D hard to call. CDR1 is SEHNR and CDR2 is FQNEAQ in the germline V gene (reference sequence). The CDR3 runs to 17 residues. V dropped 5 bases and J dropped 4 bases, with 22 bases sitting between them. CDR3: CASSVGTGGATSDTQYF. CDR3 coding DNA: TGTGCCAGCAGCGTAGGCACCGGCGGCGCAACATCAGATACGCAGTATTTT.

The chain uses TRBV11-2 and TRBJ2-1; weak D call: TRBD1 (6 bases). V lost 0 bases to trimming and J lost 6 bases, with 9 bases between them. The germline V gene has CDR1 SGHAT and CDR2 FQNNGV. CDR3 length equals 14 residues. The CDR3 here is CASSLDTGPNEQFF. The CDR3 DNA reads TGTGCCAGCAGCTTAGACACAGGGCCCAATGAGCAGTTCTTC.

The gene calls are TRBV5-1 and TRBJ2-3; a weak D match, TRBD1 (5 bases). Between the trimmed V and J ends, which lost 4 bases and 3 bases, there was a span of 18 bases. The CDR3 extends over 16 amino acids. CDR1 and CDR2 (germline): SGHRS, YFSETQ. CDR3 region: CASSHPDTSRTDTQYF. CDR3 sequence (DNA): TGCGCCAGCAGCCATCCGGACACATCTAGAACAGATACGCAGTATTTT.

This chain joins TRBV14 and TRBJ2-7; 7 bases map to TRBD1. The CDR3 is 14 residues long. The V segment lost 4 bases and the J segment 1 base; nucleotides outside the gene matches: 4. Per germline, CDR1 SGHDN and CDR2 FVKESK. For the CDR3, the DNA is TGTGCCAGCAGCCGGCAACAGGGGTCCTACGAGCAGTACTTC. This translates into CASSRQQGSYEQYF.

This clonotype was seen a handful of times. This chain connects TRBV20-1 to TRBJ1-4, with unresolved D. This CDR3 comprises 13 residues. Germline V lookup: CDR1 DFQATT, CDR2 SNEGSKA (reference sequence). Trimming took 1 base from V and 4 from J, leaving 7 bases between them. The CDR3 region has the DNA TGCAGTGCTAGAGGGCAGCTTAATGAAAAACTGTTTTTT. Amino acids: CSARGQLNEKLFF.

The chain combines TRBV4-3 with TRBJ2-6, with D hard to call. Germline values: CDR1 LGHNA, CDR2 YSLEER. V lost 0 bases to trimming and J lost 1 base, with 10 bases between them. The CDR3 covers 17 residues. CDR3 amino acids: CASSQDHPGSGANVLTF. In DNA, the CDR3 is TGCGCCAGCAGCCAAGATCACCCCGGATCTGGGGCCAACGTCCTGACTTTC.

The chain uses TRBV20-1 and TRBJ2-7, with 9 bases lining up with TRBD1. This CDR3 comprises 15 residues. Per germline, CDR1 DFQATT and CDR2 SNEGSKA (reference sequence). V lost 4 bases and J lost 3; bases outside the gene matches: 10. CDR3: CSATGQGNWDYEQYF. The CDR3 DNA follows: TGCAGTGCTACCGGACAGGGGAATTGGGACTACGAGCAGTACTTC.